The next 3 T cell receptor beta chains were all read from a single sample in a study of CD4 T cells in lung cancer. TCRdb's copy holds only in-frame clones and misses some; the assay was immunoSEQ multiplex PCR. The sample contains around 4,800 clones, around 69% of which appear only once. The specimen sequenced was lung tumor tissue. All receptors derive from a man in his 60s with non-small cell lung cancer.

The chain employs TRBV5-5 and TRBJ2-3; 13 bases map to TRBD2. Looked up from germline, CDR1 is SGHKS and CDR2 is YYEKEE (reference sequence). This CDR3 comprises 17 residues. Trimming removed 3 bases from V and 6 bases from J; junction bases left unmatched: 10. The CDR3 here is CASSSRTSGSLADTQYF. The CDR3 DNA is TGTGCCAGCAGCTCCCGGACTAGCGGGAGTCTTGCCGATACGCAGTATTTT.

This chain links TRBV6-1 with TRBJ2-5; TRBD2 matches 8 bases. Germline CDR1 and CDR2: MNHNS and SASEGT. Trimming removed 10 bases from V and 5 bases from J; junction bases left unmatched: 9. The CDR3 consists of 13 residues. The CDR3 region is CATSGGRRETQYF. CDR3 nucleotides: TGTGCCACCTCTGGCGGGAGGAGGGAGACCCAGTACTTC.

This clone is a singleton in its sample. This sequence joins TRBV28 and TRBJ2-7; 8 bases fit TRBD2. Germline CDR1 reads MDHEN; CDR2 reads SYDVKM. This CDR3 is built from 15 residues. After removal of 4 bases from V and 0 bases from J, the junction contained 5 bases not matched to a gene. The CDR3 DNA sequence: TGTGCCAGCAGTTACCCTAGCGGGCGCTCCTACGAGCAGTACTTC. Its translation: CASSYPSGRSYEQYF.